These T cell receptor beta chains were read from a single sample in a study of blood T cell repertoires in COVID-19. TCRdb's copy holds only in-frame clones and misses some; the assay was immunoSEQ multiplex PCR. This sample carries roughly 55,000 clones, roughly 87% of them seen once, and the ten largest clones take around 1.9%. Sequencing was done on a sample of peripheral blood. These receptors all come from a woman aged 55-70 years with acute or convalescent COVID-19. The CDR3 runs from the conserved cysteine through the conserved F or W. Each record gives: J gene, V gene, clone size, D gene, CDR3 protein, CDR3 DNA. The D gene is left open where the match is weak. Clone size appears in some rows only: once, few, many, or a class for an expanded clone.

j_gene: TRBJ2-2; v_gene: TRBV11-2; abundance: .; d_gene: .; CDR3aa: CASSPRGARVGELFF; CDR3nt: TGTGCCAGCAGCCCTCGGGGGGCGCGGGTCGGGGAGCTGTTTTTT
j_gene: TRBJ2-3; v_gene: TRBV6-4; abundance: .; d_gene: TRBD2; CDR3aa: CASSDGLVPAGYF; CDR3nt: TGTGCCAGCAGTGACGGACTAGTTCCCGCAGGGTATTTT
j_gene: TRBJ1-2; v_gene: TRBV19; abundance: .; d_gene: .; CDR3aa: CASSIAGDNYGYTF; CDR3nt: TGTGCCAGTAGTATAGCGGGTGACAACTATGGCTACACCTTC
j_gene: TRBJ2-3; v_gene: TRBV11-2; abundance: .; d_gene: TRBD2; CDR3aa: CASNRGGLAADTQYF; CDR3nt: TGTGCCAGCAACCGGGGGGGGCTAGCGGCAGATACGCAGTATTTT
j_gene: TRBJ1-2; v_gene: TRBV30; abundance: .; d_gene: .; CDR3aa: CAWSANGASGHGYTF; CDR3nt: TGTGCCTGGAGTGCTAATGGTGCGAGTGGGCATGGCTACACCTTC
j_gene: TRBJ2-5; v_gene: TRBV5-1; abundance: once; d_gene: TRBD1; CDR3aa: CASSSPDRVFQETQYF; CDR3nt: TGCGCCAGCAGCTCGCCGGACAGGGTATTCCAAGAGACCCAGTACTTC
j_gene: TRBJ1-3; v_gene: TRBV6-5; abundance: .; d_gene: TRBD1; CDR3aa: CAARTGGPSGNTIYF; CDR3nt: TGTGCCGCCCGGACAGGGGGACCCTCTGGAAACACCATATATTTT
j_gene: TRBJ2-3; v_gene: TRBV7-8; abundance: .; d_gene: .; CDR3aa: CASRLQPTDTQYF; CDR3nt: TGTGCCAGCAGACTGCAACCCACAGATACGCAGTATTTT
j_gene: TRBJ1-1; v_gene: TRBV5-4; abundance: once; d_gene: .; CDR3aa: CASSPSYRDTEAFF; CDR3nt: TGTGCCAGCAGCCCCTCGTACAGGGACACTGAAGCTTTCTTT
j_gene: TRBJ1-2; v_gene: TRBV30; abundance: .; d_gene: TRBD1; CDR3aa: CAWSGQGIYGYTF; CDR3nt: TGTGCCTGGAGCGGACAGGGGATCTATGGCTACACCTTC
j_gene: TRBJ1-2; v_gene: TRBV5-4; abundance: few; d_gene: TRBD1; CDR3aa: CASSSWTGAQGNYGYTF; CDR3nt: TGTGCCAGCAGCTCGTGGACAGGGGCTCAAGGGAACTATGGCTACACCTTC
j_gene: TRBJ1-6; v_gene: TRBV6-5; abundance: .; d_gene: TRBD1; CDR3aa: CASSYDRENSPLHF; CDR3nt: TGTGCCAGCAGTTACGACAGGGAAAATTCACCCCTCCACTTT
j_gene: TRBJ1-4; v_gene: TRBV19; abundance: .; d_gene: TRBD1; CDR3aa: CASRKTQGRNEKLFF; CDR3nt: TGTGCCAGTAGGAAGACACAGGGGCGTAATGAAAAACTGTTTTTT
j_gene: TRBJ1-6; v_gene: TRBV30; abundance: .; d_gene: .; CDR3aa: CAWSVTSEVLHF; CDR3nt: TGTGCCTGGAGTGTAACTAGTGAGGTCCTCCACTTT
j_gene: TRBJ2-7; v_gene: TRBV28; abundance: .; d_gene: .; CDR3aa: CASCVSPYEQYF; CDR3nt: TGTGCCAGCTGTGTCTCCCCCTACGAGCAGTACTTC
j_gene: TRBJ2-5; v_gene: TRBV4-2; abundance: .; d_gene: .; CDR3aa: CASAGGKRPGGETQYF; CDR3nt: TGTGCCAGCGCCGGTGGGAAGCGGCCAGGAGGGGAGACCCAGTACTTC
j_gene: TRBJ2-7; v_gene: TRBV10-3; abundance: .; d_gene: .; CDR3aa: CAIREGTSEQYF; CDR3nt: TGTGCCATCAGGGAAGGGACATCCGAGCAGTACTTC
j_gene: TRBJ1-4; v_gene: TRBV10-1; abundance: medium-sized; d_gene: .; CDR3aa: CASSESTVEKLFF; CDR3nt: TGCGCCAGCAGTGAGTCGACAGTTGAAAAACTGTTTTTT
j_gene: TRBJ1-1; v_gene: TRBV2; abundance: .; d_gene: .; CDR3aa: CASSVRQSREAFF; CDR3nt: TGTGCCAGCAGTGTCCGACAGTCCCGAGAAGCTTTCTTT
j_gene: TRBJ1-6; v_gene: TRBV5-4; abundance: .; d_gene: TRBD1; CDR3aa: CASSSSGGSPNSPLHF; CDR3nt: TGTGCCAGCAGCTCCTCAGGGGGGTCGCCCAATTCACCCCTCCACTTT
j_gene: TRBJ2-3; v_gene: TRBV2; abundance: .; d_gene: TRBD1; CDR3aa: CASSAGTGPTDTQYF; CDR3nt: TGTGCCAGCAGTGCTGGGACAGGGCCCACAGATACGCAGTATTTT
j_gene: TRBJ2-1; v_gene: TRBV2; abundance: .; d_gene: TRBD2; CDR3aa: CASSGSGGVHEQFF; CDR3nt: TGTGCCAGCAGTGGTAGCGGGGGGGTACATGAGCAGTTCTTC
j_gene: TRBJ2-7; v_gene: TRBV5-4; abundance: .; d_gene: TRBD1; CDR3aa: CASSLEGARSYEQYF; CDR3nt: TGTGCCAGCAGCTTGGAGGGGGCGCGCTCCTACGAGCAGTACTTC
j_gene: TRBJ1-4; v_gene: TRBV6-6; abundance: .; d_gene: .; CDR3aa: CASSSTGGSNEKLFF; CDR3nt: TGTGCCAGCAGTAGCACCGGCGGGTCTAATGAAAAACTGTTTTTT
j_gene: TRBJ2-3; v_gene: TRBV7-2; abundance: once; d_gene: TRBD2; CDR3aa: CASSLQAGGGTDTQYF; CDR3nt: TGTGCCAGCAGCTTACAAGCGGGAGGAGGAACAGATACGCAGTATTTT
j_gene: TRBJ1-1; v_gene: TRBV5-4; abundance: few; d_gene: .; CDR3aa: CASSLSFRQQNTEAFF; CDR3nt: TGTGCCAGCAGCTTGTCGTTCCGACAGCAGAACACTGAAGCTTTCTTT
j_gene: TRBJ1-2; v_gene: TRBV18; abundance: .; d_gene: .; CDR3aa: CASSLTGSYGYTF; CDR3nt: TGTGCCAGCTCACTTACAGGTTCCTATGGCTACACCTTC
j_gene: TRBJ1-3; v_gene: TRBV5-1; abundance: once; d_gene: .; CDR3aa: CASSQGPTGTGNTIYF; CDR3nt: TGCGCCAGCAGCCAAGGGCCCACAGGGACCGGAAACACCATATATTTT
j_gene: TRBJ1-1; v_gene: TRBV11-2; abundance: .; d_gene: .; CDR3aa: CASRTGWGNTEAFF; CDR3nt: TGTGCCAGCAGAACAGGGTGGGGGAACACTGAAGCTTTCTTT
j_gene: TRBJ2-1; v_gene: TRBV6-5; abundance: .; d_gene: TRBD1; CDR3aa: CASILGQGYSNEQFF; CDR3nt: TGTGCCAGCATTTTAGGACAGGGGTATAGCAATGAGCAGTTCTTC
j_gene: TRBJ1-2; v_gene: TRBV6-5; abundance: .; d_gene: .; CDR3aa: CASSYSDSNFYGYTF; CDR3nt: TGTGCCAGCAGTTACTCTGACAGTAATTTCTATGGCTACACCTTC
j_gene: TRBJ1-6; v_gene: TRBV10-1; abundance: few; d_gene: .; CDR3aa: CASSRVGSPLHF; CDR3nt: TGCGCCAGCAGCAGGGTTGGTTCACCCCTCCACTTT
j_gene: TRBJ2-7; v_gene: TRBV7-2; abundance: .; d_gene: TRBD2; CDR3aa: CASSDKAGGYEQYF; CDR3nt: TGTGCCAGCAGCGACAAAGCGGGAGGGTACGAGCAGTACTTC
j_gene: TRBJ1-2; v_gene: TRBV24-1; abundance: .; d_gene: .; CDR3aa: CATSGNTGPYGYTF; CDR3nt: TGTGCCACCAGTGGCAATACAGGGCCCTATGGCTACACCTTC
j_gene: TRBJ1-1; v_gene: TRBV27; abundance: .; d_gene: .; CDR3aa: CASSFPGNTEAFF; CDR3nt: TGTGCCAGCAGTTTTCCGGGAAACACTGAAGCTTTCTTT
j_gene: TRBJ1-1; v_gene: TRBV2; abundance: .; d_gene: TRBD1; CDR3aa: CASSESQGANTEAFF; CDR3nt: TGTGCCAGCAGTGAGTCACAGGGGGCGAACACTGAAGCTTTCTTT
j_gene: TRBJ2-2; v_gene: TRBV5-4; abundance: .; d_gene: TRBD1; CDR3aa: CASSFWTGLTGELFF; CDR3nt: TGTGCCAGCAGCTTTTGGACAGGGTTAACCGGGGAGCTGTTTTTT
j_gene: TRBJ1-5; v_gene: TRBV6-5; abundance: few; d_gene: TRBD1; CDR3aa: CASSKRQGGNQPQHF; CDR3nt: TGTGCCAGCAGTAAGAGACAGGGAGGCAATCAGCCCCAGCATTTT
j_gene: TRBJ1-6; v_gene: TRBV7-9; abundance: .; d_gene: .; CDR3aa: CASSLRDNTNSPLHF; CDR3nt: TGTGCCAGCAGCTTAAGGGACAACACGAATTCACCCCTCCACTTT
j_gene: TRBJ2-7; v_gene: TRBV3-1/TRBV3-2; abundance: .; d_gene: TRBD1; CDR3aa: CASSQVLQTGAGEQYF; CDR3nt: TGTGCCAGCAGCCAAGTGCTGCAGACAGGGGCAGGGGAGCAGTACTTC
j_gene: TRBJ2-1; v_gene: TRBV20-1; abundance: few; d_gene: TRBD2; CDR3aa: CSASLALAGRNEQFF; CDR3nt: TGCAGTGCTAGTTTGGCACTAGCGGGAAGGAATGAGCAGTTCTTC
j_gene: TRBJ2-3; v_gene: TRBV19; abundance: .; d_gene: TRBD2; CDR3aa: CASRMTSRADTQYF; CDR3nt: TGTGCCTCCCGGATGACTAGCCGTGCAGATACGCAGTATTTT
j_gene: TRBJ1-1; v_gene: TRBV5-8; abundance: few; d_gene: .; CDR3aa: CASSLLRNTEAFF; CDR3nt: TGTGCCAGCAGCTTGCTGCGGAACACTGAAGCTTTCTTT
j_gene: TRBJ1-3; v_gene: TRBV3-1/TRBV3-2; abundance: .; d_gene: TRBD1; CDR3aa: CASSLGQGRNTIYF; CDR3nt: TGTGCCAGCAGCCTCGGACAGGGTCGAAACACCATATATTTT
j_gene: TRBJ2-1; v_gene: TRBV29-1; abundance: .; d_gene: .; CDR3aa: CSVSRGNEQFF; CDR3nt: TGCAGCGTCTCCCGGGGCAATGAGCAGTTCTTC
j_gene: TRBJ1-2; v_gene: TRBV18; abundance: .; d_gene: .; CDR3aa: CASSPGGGNYTF; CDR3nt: TGTGCCAGCTCCCCCGGAGGCGGAAACTACACCTTC
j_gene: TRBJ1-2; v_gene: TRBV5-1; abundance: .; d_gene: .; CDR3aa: CASSGGRGDNYGYTF; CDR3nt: TGCGCCAGCAGCGGTGGAAGGGGTGATAACTATGGCTACACCTTC
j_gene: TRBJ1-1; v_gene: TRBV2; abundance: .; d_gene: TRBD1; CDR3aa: CASTQGATNTEAFF; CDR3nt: TGTGCCAGCACCCAGGGGGCCACGAACACTGAAGCTTTCTTT
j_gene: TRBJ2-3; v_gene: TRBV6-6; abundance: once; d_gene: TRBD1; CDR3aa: CASRNRGKSTDTQYF; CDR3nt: TGTGCCAGCAGAAACAGGGGAAAAAGCACAGATACGCAGTATTTT
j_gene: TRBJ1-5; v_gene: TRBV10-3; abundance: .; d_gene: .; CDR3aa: CAISQGNQPQHF; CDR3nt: TGTGCCATCAGTCAGGGGAATCAGCCCCAGCATTTT
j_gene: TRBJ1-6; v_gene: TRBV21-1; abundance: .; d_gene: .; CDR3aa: CASSKSAGQGRLNSPLHF; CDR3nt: TGTGCCAGCAGCAAATCTGCGGGACAGGGACGGCTTAATTCACCCCTCCACTTT
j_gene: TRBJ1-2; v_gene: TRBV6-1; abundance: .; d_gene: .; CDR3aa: CASSELSSNGYTF; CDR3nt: TGTGCCAGCAGTGAGCTATCTTCAAATGGCTACACCTTC
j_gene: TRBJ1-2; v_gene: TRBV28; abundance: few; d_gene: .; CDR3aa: CASSPGRGGSEAYGYTF; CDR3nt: TGTGCCAGCAGTCCTGGCCGGGGTGGGTCGGAAGCTTATGGCTACACCTTC
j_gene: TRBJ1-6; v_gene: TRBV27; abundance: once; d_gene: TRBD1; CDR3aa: CASRPTVRQGENSPLHF; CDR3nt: TGTGCCAGCAGACCGACCGTTCGACAGGGGGAGAATTCACCCCTCCACTTT
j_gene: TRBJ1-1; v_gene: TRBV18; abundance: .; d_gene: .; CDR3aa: CASSAVLKSGGTEAFF; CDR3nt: TGTGCCAGCTCAGCTGTACTAAAGTCCGGGGGCACTGAAGCTTTCTTT
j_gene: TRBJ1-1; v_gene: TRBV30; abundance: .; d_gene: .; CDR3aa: CAWSGQADTEAFF; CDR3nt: TGTGCCTGGAGTGGACAGGCAGACACTGAAGCTTTCTTT
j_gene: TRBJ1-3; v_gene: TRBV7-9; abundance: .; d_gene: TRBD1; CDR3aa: CAGTGAGGNTIYF; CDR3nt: TGTGCCGGGACAGGGGCAGGTGGAAACACCATATATTTT